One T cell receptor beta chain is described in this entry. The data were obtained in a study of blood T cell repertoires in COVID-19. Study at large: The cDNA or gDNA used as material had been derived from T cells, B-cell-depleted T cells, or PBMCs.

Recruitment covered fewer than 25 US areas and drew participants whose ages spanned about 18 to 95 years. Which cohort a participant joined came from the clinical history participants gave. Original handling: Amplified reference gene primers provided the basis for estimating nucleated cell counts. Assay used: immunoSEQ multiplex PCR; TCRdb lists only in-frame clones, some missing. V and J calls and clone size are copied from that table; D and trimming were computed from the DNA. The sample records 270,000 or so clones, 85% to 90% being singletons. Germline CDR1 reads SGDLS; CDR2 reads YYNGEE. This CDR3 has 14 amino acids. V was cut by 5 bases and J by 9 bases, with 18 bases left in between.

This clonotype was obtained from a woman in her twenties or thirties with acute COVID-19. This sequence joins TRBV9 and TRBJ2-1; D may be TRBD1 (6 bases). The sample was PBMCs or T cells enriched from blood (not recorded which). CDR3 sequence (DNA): TGTGCCAGCAGTAGGTGGGACACCGCATCTGAGCAGTTCTTC. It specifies CASSRWDTASEQFF.